A selection of T cell receptor beta chains follows, all from one sample in a study of blood T cell repertoires in COVID-19. TCRdb's copy holds only in-frame clones and misses some; the assay was immunoSEQ multiplex PCR. The data show roughly 200,000 clones, with 86% seen just once and more than 4% held by the top ten. Material for sequencing was PBMCs or T cells enriched from blood (not recorded which). Receptors originate from a woman in her 30s who had been exposed to COVID-19. Both conserved end residues are part of each CDR3. The order of the fields is D gene, J gene, V gene, clone size, CDR3 protein, CDR3 DNA. D genes are given only for firm matches. Only part of the rows carry a size: once, few, many, or a class if the clone is expanded.

TRBD1 TRBJ2-3 TRBV5-1 . CASSPRTGQDTQYF TGCGCCAGCAGCCCGAGGACAGGTCAAGATACGCAGTATTTT
. TRBJ1-1 TRBV18 . CASSYSQGKGWAEAFF TGTGCCAGCTCTTACTCTCAGGGTAAAGGTTGGGCTGAAGCTTTCTTT
. TRBJ2-1 TRBV20-1 . CSASVWAAANEQFF TGCAGTGCTAGTGTGTGGGCAGCGGCCAATGAGCAGTTCTTC
. TRBJ1-2 TRBV21-1 . CASSRHRVSSGYTF TGTGCCAGCAGCAGGCACAGGGTAAGTAGTGGCTACACCTTC
. TRBJ2-7 TRBV19 . CASSIIHGVRFYEQYF TGTGCCAGTAGTATAATCCACGGGGTTAGATTCTACGAGCAGTACTTC
. TRBJ2-7 TRBV11-1 . CASSLGHKQYF TGTGCCAGCAGCTTGGGACATAAGCAGTACTTC
TRBD1 TRBJ2-5 TRBV19 . CASGQGVLFGTQYF TGTGCCAGCGGACAGGGCGTCTTGTTTGGGACCCAGTACTTC
. TRBJ1-3 TRBV7-8 few CASSPKSGFGNTIYF TGTGCCAGCAGCCCCAAATCGGGGTTTGGAAACACCATATATTTT
. TRBJ2-1 TRBV9 . CASSVVGAPEEQFF TGTGCCAGCAGCGTAGTAGGGGCACCGGAAGAGCAGTTCTTC
. TRBJ1-2 TRBV18 once CASSPPGHHYGYTF TGTGCCAGCTCACCACCGGGACACCATTATGGCTACACCTTC
TRBD1 TRBJ1-2 TRBV18 . CASSPPGQGPNYGYTF TGTGCCAGCTCACCACCGGGACAGGGTCCTAACTATGGCTACACCTTC
TRBD1 TRBJ2-3 TRBV5-4 . CASSWTGSSSDTQYF TGTGCCAGCAGCTGGACAGGAAGCTCGTCAGATACGCAGTATTTT
. TRBJ1-5 TRBV2 . CASSEEQGWQPQHF TGTGCCAGCAGTGAAGAGCAGGGGTGGCAGCCCCAGCATTTT
TRBD1 TRBJ2-7 TRBV5-1 . CASSPGDRKPRF TGCGCCAGCAGCCCCGGGGACAGGAAGCCGCGATTC
. TRBJ1-6 TRBV7-6 . CASSWDSNSPLHF TGTGCCAGCAGCTGGGACTCTAATTCACCCCTCCACTTT
. TRBJ1-4 TRBV7-9 . CASSRPSVTNEKLFF TGTGCCAGCAGTCGCCCGAGTGTCACTAATGAAAAACTGTTTTTT
. TRBJ1-5 TRBV5-6 . CASSSGRRNSNQPQHF TGTGCCAGCAGCTCGGGTAGGCGGAATAGCAATCAGCCCCAGCATTTT
TRBD1 TRBJ2-3 TRBV19 . CASRSGQDTDTQYF TGTGCCAGTAGATCGGGACAGGACACAGATACGCAGTATTTT
. TRBJ2-1 TRBV11-2 . CASSGRRDAHEQFF TGTGCCAGCAGCGGGAGGAGAGACGCCCATGAGCAGTTCTTC
TRBD2 TRBJ2-1 TRBV7-3 once CASSYSGGPYNEQFF TGTGCCAGCAGCTATAGCGGGGGGCCATACAATGAGCAGTTCTTC
. TRBJ1-4 TRBV2 . CASRGGQTLNEKLFF TGTGCCAGCAGGGGTGGACAGACCCTTAATGAAAAACTGTTTTTT
TRBD1 TRBJ1-2 TRBV2 few CATTGQGLGYTF TGTGCCACCACCGGACAGGGATTAGGCTACACCTTC
. TRBJ2-3 TRBV11-2 . CASSLAPFTDTQYF TGTGCCAGCAGCTTAGCCCCTTTCACAGATACGCAGTATTTT
. TRBJ1-1 TRBV18 . CASSPFFGQSNTEAFF TGTGCCAGCTCACCATTCTTCGGACAGAGTAACACTGAAGCTTTCTTT
. TRBJ1-2 TRBV28 few CAVGGGSYGYTF TGTGCCGTTGGGGGGGGCTCCTATGGCTACACCTTC
. TRBJ1-3 TRBV2 . CARPGESGNTIYF TGTGCCAGACCAGGGGAGAGTGGAAACACCATATATTTT
. TRBJ1-2 TRBV5-8 . CASSLGGNRVDYGYTF TGTGCCAGCAGCTTGGGGGGCAACCGGGTTGACTATGGCTACACCTTC
TRBD1 TRBJ2-1 TRBV9 . CASSLTGLNNEQFF TGTGCCAGCAGCCTGACAGGGCTGAACAATGAGCAGTTCTTC
. TRBJ1-1 TRBV15 . CATSKRGGTEAFF TGTGCCACCAGCAAACGAGGGGGCACTGAAGCTTTCTTT
TRBD1 TRBJ1-2 TRBV18 . CASSPGTAGYTF TGTGCCAGCTCACCCGGGACAGCAGGCTACACCTTC
TRBD1 TRBJ2-3 TRBV27 . CASRVGQGATDTQYF TGTGCCAGCAGGGTGGGACAGGGGGCGACAGATACGCAGTATTTT
. TRBJ1-1 TRBV5-1 once CASSLSGSMNTEAFF TGCGCCAGCAGCTTGAGCGGGAGTATGAACACTGAAGCTTTCTTT
. TRBJ2-7 TRBV27 . CASSDPGNEQYF TGTGCCAGCAGTGACCCGGGGAACGAGCAGTACTTC
TRBD1 TRBJ1-4 TRBV9 once CASSVGPTGAYEKLFF TGTGCCAGCAGCGTAGGGCCGACAGGGGCTTATGAAAAACTGTTTTTT
TRBD1 TRBJ2-2 TRBV7-8 . CASSRGQGTAGELFF TGTGCCAGCAGCCGAGGACAGGGAACGGCCGGGGAGCTGTTTTTT
. TRBJ1-2 TRBV19 . CASRDPATAYGYTF TGTGCCTCCCGCGATCCTGCGACAGCCTATGGCTACACCTTC
. TRBJ2-7 TRBV3-1/TRBV3-2 many CASSHSGVGYEQYF TGTGCCAGCAGCCATTCCGGGGTAGGTTACGAGCAGTACTTC
TRBD1 TRBJ1-5 TRBV6-1 once CASSDRGQPQHF TGTGCCAGCAGTGACAGGGGGCAGCCCCAGCATTTT
TRBD1 TRBJ1-3 TRBV18 few CASSPSHDREKGNTIYF TGTGCCAGCTCACCCTCACACGACAGGGAAAAAGGAAACACCATATATTTT
. TRBJ2-7 TRBV29-1 once CSVEDGQGYEQYF TGCAGCGTTGAAGACGGGCAGGGCTACGAGCAGTACTTC
TRBD1 TRBJ1-1 TRBV10-2 once CASSELAGTGAMNTEAFF TGCGCCAGCAGTGAGCTCGCCGGGACAGGGGCCATGAACACTGAAGCTTTCTTT
TRBD2 TRBJ2-3 TRBV9 . CASSVEVSGHVTDTQYF TGTGCCAGCAGCGTAGAGGTTAGCGGGCATGTCACAGATACGCAGTATTTT
TRBD1 TRBJ2-1 TRBV20-1 . CSASFNRAGGFPYNEQFF TGCAGTGCTAGTTTTAATAGGGCAGGGGGCTTCCCCTACAATGAGCAGTTCTTC
. TRBJ2-7 TRBV5-6 . CASSLFVLIAYEQYF TGTGCCAGCAGCTTGTTTGTTCTAATCGCCTACGAGCAGTACTTC
TRBD1 TRBJ2-7 TRBV5-1 . CASSRTGPYEQYF TGCGCCAGCAGCAGGACAGGACCCTACGAGCAGTACTTC
TRBD1 TRBJ1-2 TRBV11-2 few CASSPGQGYGYTF TGTGCCAGCAGCCCGGGACAGGGCTATGGCTACACCTTC
TRBD1 TRBJ2-3 TRBV4-2 . CASSHRQGPSTDTQYF TGTGCCAGCAGCCACAGACAGGGCCCTAGCACAGATACGCAGTATTTT
. TRBJ1-2 TRBV7-3 . CASSLSGGGYTF TGTGCCAGCAGCTTGAGCGGGGGCGGCTACACCTTC
TRBD1 TRBJ2-1 TRBV4-1 . CASSQDRGPLGYEQFF TGCGCCAGCAGCCAAGATAGGGGGCCCCTTGGGTATGAGCAGTTCTTC
. TRBJ2-2 TRBV5-8 . CASSFLFPANTGELFF TGTGCCAGCAGCTTTCTCTTTCCCGCGAACACCGGGGAGCTGTTTTTT
. TRBJ2-1 TRBV18 . CASSVDFDSYNEQFF TGTGCCAGCTCAGTTGACTTTGACTCCTACAATGAGCAGTTCTTC
. TRBJ2-1 TRBV19 once CASSTLGPGSASSVHNEQFF TGTGCCAGTAGTACCCTTGGTCCGGGTTCGGCGTCTAGCGTACACAATGAGCAGTTCTTC
TRBD2 TRBJ2-7 TRBV2 . CALGRGDYEQYF TGTGCCCTAGGGAGGGGTGACTACGAGCAGTACTTC
. TRBJ1-3 TRBV7-8 . CASSSPRSGNTIYF TGTGCCAGCAGCTCTCCGCGCTCTGGAAACACCATATATTTT
. TRBJ2-1 TRBV18 . CASSPVSSYNEQFF TGTGCCAGCTCTCCGGTGAGCTCCTACAATGAGCAGTTCTTC
TRBD1 TRBJ2-7 TRBV5-1 once CASSPGTGPLYEQYF TGCGCCAGCAGCCCCGGGACAGGCCCCCTCTACGAGCAGTACTTC
TRBD1 TRBJ1-4 TRBV19 . CASNPDRGREKLFF TGTGCCAGTAACCCGGACAGGGGGCGTGAAAAACTGTTTTTT
. TRBJ2-2 TRBV5-1 . CASSLGQSAGELFF TGCGCCAGCAGCTTGGGACAGTCGGCCGGGGAGCTGTTTTTT
. TRBJ1-2 TRBV6-5 . CASRSYVYGYTF TGTGCCAGCCGTTCTTATGTCTATGGCTACACCTTC